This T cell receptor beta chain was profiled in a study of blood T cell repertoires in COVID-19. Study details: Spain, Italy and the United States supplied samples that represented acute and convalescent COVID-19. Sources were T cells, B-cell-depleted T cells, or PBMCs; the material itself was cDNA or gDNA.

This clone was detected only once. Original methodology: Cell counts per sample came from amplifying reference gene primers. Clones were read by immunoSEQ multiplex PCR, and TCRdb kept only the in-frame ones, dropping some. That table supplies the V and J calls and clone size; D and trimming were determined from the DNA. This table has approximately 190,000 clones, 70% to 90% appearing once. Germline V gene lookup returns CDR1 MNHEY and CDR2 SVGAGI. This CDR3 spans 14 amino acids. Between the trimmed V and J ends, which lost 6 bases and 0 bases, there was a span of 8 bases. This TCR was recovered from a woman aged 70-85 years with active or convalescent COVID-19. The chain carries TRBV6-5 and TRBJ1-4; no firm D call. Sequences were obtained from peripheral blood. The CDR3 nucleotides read TGTGCCAGCAGCCTGACTTCAACTAATGAAAAACTGTTTTTT. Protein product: CASSLTSTNEKLFF.